This is a list of T cell receptor beta chains from one sample in a study of early T cells in non-severe SARS-CoV-2 infection. TCRdb independently ran MiXCR on the 5' RACE reads; one entry per CDR3 protein. The profile covers approximately 73,000 distinct CDR3 sequences, with around 11% appearing a single time and approximately 4.8% taken by the ten largest. The material sequenced was whole blood. These receptors originate from an adult who was a healthcare worker with PCR-confirmed SARS-CoV-2 infection or an uninfected control (not recorded which). Both conserved end residues are part of each CDR3. D genes are given only for firm matches. Clone size is not always given. Where it is, it says once, few, many or a class for expanded clones.

D: .; size: many; J: TRBJ2-7; V: TRBV3-1; CDR3: CASSRRGGINEQYF; DNA: TGTGCCAGCAGCCGACGAGGGGGAATAAACGAGCAGTACTTC
D: .; size: .; J: TRBJ2-5; V: TRBV20-1; CDR3: CSAMGPVLETQYF; DNA: TGCAGTGCTATGGGGCCTGTCTTAGAGACCCAGTACTTC
D: .; size: few; J: TRBJ1-6; V: TRBV14; CDR3: CASSQGLSPLHF; DNA: TGTGCCAGCAGCCAAGGTCTATCACCCCTCCACTTT
D: .; size: few; J: TRBJ1-4; V: TRBV10-3; CDR3: CAISGSGFEKKLFF; DNA: TGTGCCATCAGTGGTTCAGGGTTTGAGAAAAAACTGTTTTTT
D: .; size: few; J: TRBJ2-3; V: TRBV5-5; CDR3: CASRRQEATDTQYF; DNA: TGTGCCAGCAGGAGACAGGAGGCCACAGATACGCAGTATTTT
D: TRBD1; size: .; J: TRBJ2-5; V: TRBV29-1; CDR3: CSVNPGGRSGQYF; DNA: TGCAGCGTAAACCCAGGGGGTAGGAGTGGCCAGTACTTC
D: .; size: .; J: TRBJ2-5; V: TRBV5-6; CDR3: CASSLVGLIQETQYF; DNA: TGTGCCAGCAGCTTGGTAGGTCTCATACAAGAGACCCAGTACTTC
D: .; size: many; J: TRBJ1-2; V: TRBV6-2/TRBV6-3; CDR3: CASSYRLDYGYTF; DNA: TGTGCCAGCAGTTACCGCTTGGACTATGGCTACACCTTC
D: TRBD2; size: many; J: TRBJ2-2; V: TRBV5-1; CDR3: CASSLGGGATVTGELFF; DNA: TGCGCCAGCAGCCTCGGCGGGGGGGCCACCGTCACCGGGGAGCTGTTTTTT
D: .; size: .; J: TRBJ1-1; V: TRBV25-1; CDR3: CASSESIASLGTEAFF; DNA: TGTGCCAGCAGTGAATCTATTGCCTCCTTGGGCACTGAAGCTTTCTTT
D: .; size: few; J: TRBJ2-5; V: TRBV10-1; CDR3: CASSGGDSGPQETQYF; DNA: TGCGCCAGCAGTGGGGGGGACAGCGGGCCCCAAGAGACCCAGTACTTC
D: .; size: .; J: TRBJ1-5; V: TRBV12-3/TRBV12-4; CDR3: CASSLRSGRVGQPQHF; DNA: TGTGCCAGCAGTTTACGATCGGGCAGGGTCGGGCAGCCCCAGCATTTT
D: .; size: many; J: TRBJ1-1; V: TRBV5-1; CDR3: CASSLGGRSTEAFF; DNA: TGCGCCAGCAGCTTGGGGGGCCGGAGCACTGAAGCTTTCTTT
D: .; size: many; J: TRBJ1-1; V: TRBV12-3/TRBV12-4; CDR3: CASSFPRSSNTEAFF; DNA: TGTGCCAGCAGTTTCCCCCGCAGCTCGAACACTGAAGCTTTCTTT
D: .; size: .; J: TRBJ2-1; V: TRBV14; CDR3: CASSQDTVNEQFF; DNA: TGTGCCAGCAGCCAAGATACCGTGAATGAGCAGTTCTTC
D: .; size: many; J: TRBJ1-4; V: TRBV5-1; CDR3: CASSSVATNEKLFF; DNA: TGCGCCAGCAGCTCGGTTGCAACTAATGAAAAACTGTTTTTT
D: .; size: few; J: TRBJ1-3; V: TRBV15; CDR3: CATSRDRVRGNTIYF; DNA: TGTGCCACCAGCAGAGATCGAGTCAGAGGAAACACCATATATTTT
D: TRBD1; size: few; J: TRBJ1-5; V: TRBV6-1; CDR3: CASSEGGTGNQPQHF; DNA: TGTGCCAGCAGTGAAGGTGGGACAGGCAATCAGCCCCAGCATTTT
D: TRBD1; size: few; J: TRBJ2-5; V: TRBV19; CDR3: CASSIITGGGETQYF; DNA: TGTGCCAGTAGTATAATCACAGGGGGCGGAGAGACCCAGTACTTC
D: TRBD1; size: .; J: TRBJ1-5; V: TRBV12-3/TRBV12-4; CDR3: CASSLAGQENQPQHF; DNA: TGTGCCAGCAGTTTAGCGGGACAGGAGAATCAGCCCCAGCATTTT
D: TRBD1; size: .; J: TRBJ1-1; V: TRBV27; CDR3: CASRATGMNTEAFF; DNA: TGTGCCAGCAGAGCGACAGGGATGAACACTGAAGCTTTCTTT
D: .; size: few; J: TRBJ1-2; V: TRBV6-6; CDR3: CASSYSPGHGGGYTF; DNA: TGTGCCAGCAGTTACTCCCCGGGTCACGGCGGCGGCTACACCTTC
D: .; size: many; J: TRBJ2-7; V: TRBV5-5; CDR3: CASSLGDEQYF; DNA: TGTGCCAGCAGCTTGGGAGACGAGCAGTACTTC
D: TRBD1; size: many; J: TRBJ2-5; V: TRBV11-2; CDR3: CASSLVGTAFQETQYF; DNA: TGTGCCAGCAGCTTAGTAGGGACAGCCTTCCAAGAGACCCAGTACTTC
D: .; size: few; J: TRBJ1-5; V: TRBV6-5; CDR3: CASSPGRANQPQHF; DNA: TGTGCCAGCAGTCCCGGCAGGGCCAATCAGCCCCAGCATTTT
D: TRBD1; size: many; J: TRBJ2-7; V: TRBV20-1; CDR3: CSANDRGYEQYF; DNA: TGCAGTGCCAACGACAGGGGCTACGAGCAGTACTTC
D: .; size: many; J: TRBJ2-7; V: TRBV6-1; CDR3: CASIAGAPGGYEQYF; DNA: TGTGCCAGCATCGCCGGGGCCCCCGGTGGGTACGAGCAGTACTTC
D: TRBD1; size: .; J: TRBJ2-1; V: TRBV6-1; CDR3: CATRDRGYNEQFF; DNA: TGTGCCACCCGGGACAGGGGGTACAATGAGCAGTTCTTC
D: TRBD1; size: many; J: TRBJ2-7; V: TRBV29-1; CDR3: CSVRQGETYEQYF; DNA: TGCAGCGTTCGACAGGGGGAAACCTACGAGCAGTACTTC
D: .; size: once; J: TRBJ1-3; V: TRBV5-4; CDR3: CASSVGPVGRSGNTIYF; DNA: TGTGCCAGCAGCGTCGGTCCGGTTGGGCGCTCTGGAAACACCATATATTTT
D: .; size: few; J: TRBJ2-3; V: TRBV7-3; CDR3: CASRLSSEPGDTQYF; DNA: TGTGCCAGCAGACTCTCCAGCGAGCCTGGGGATACGCAGTATTTT
D: .; size: few; J: TRBJ2-5; V: TRBV2; CDR3: CASGGTQETQYF; DNA: TGTGCCAGCGGGGGGACTCAAGAGACCCAGTACTTC
D: .; size: many; J: TRBJ2-7; V: TRBV5-1; CDR3: CASAGDSSEQYF; DNA: TGCGCCAGCGCGGGGGACAGCTCCGAGCAGTACTTC
D: TRBD1; size: .; J: TRBJ2-7; V: TRBV6-6; CDR3: CASTRDRGPYEQYF; DNA: TGTGCCAGCACCCGGGACAGGGGTCCCTACGAGCAGTACTTC
D: .; size: .; J: TRBJ2-1; V: TRBV7-9; CDR3: CASSDGANNEQFF; DNA: TGTGCCAGCAGTGATGGAGCTAACAATGAGCAGTTCTTC
D: TRBD1; size: .; J: TRBJ2-7; V: TRBV6-5; CDR3: CASSTTGGFTYEQYF; DNA: TGTGCCAGCAGCACAACAGGGGGCTTCACCTACGAGCAGTACTTC
D: .; size: many; J: TRBJ1-2; V: TRBV7-3; CDR3: CASSSPGVAYGYTF; DNA: TGTGCCAGCAGCTCCCCCGGGGTTGCCTATGGCTACACCTTC
D: TRBD1; size: many; J: TRBJ2-7; V: TRBV7-3; CDR3: CASSLTRGREQYF; DNA: TGTGCCAGCAGCTTAACCAGGGGGCGCGAGCAGTACTTC
D: .; size: few; J: TRBJ1-6; V: TRBV3-1; CDR3: CASSHSPNSPLHF; DNA: TGTGCCAGCAGCCACTCCCCAAATTCACCCCTCCACTTT
D: TRBD1; size: few; J: TRBJ1-2; V: TRBV3-1; CDR3: CASRTGTGGSGYTF; DNA: TGTGCCAGCAGGACCGGGACAGGGGGCTCTGGCTACACCTTC
D: .; size: few; J: TRBJ1-1; V: TRBV3-1; CDR3: CASSARDTYTEAFF; DNA: TGTGCCAGCAGCGCACGGGACACCTACACTGAAGCTTTCTTT
D: TRBD2; size: .; J: TRBJ2-4; V: TRBV29-1; CDR3: CSVETGLAGGRPKNIQYF; DNA: TGCAGCGTTGAAACGGGACTAGCGGGGGGCCGTCCCAAAAACATTCAGTACTTC
D: .; size: many; J: TRBJ2-1; V: TRBV29-1; CDR3: CSVAENEQFF; DNA: TGCAGCGTTGCGGAAAATGAGCAGTTCTTC
D: .; size: many; J: TRBJ1-6; V: TRBV20-1; CDR3: CSARVGDSPLHF; DNA: TGCAGTGCTAGAGTCGGGGATTCACCCCTCCACTTT
D: .; size: .; J: TRBJ2-5; V: TRBV4-1; CDR3: CASSSGLPQYF; DNA: TGCGCCAGCAGTTCAGGTCTTCCCCAGTACTTC